The entry below describes one T cell receptor (beta chain). Which antigen it targets is not known. The record has no base qualities; no much larger clone is one base away. This sample stems from a study of regulatory T cells in long-lasting Graves disease (dated by TCRdb to the early 2020s). Background for the entire study: Persistent Graves' disease was defined as antithyroid drug treatment for over 5 years with persistently positive TSH receptor autoantibodies. Peripheral blood TCR sequencing and RNA sequencing compared persistent Graves' disease patients with newly diagnosed Graves' disease patients. The study took place in China and was registered as a clinical trial. A total of some 35 samples underwent TCR sequencing, from 13 patients with persistent Graves' disease and around 20 patients with newly diagnosed Graves' disease. Antithyroid drugs had been taken for ten to twelve years on average by persistent Graves' disease patients in the clinical cohort.

The germline V gene sets CDR1 to SGHDN and CDR2 to FVKESK. From the cysteine through the phenylalanine, the CDR3 covers 19 amino acids. Only the CDR3 portion is preserved as DNA: 57 bases, with reading frame beginning at the first base. V gives up 4 bases and J gives up 0 bases, and the segment between their germline ends measures 22 bases. Reading the label with the study, this specimen's time point is: persistent/refractory GD, antithyroid drugs over 5 years with positive TRAb. For both TCR sequencing and RNA sequencing, RNA was extracted from PBMCs using TRIzol. The diagnosis of Graves' disease was made according to American Thyroid Association guidelines. The patients came from an endocrinology department in Xi'an, China. Each patient gave about 9.1 milliliters of peripheral blood, collected in an EDTA anticoagulant tube. Ficoll Paque Plus density gradient separation was used to isolate PBMCs, and no additional T cell sorting was done. An Agilent 2100 Bioanalyzer and agarose gel were used to assess RNA quality, and a NanoDrop 2000 was used to measure RNA concentration.

The investigation overall reported the following: Preferential use of TRBV28, TRBJ1-2 and TRBJ2-5 was observed in persistent disease, whereas TRBV20-1 and TRBJ2-1 were favored in newly diagnosed disease. A larger number of public clonotypes was shared among persistent patients (approximately 2,600) than among newly diagnosed patients (around 880). As a limitation, the authors acknowledged that the small sample size may reduce accuracy. The study examined only peripheral blood because the primary lesion, thyroid tissue, could not be accessed. Persistent Graves' disease patients showed lower TCR Shannon entropy and fewer highly expanded clones than newly diagnosed patients, suggesting clonal expansion. Only the TCR beta chain was sequenced and analyzed.

Library generation was performed with multiplex PCR. Sequencing instrument: Illumina HiSeq 4000. To build TCR beta libraries, CDR3 regions were amplified by Arm-PCR using iRepertoire HTBI primers. Before sequencing, the PCR products went through gel purification. As for the original processing: Gene usage analysis of CDR3 amino acid clonotypes relied on the approximately 62 TRBV and fewer than 15 TRBJ segments identified across samples. COPE and FqMerger were used to merge the filtered high-quality paired reads into contigs. BLAST was used to align contigs to IMGT TRBV, TRBD and TRBJ reference genes, and CDR3 was defined according to IMGT. Any clonotype with a frequency above 0.1% was classified as a highly expanded clone. Shannon entropy was used to measure repertoire diversity, and the Gini coefficient was used to measure V-J evenness. A clonotype found in more than one individual was treated as public. TCRdb reran the public reads through fastp at Q25 and MiXCR, keeping productive beta chains. CDR3 protein duplicates are merged, each entry listing the most common genes and DNA. The V and J calls and clone size are TCRdb's, not the authors'. The sample profile shows around 510,000 distinct CDR3 sequences; roughly 20% of them were found once. Clones ranked in the top ten supply over 7.5% of the sample.

The receptor's source is a female donor with Graves disease. The material was peripheral blood mononuclear cells (PBMCs), obtained when the disease was refractory, from a patient treated with antithyroid drugs. Recombination connected TRBV14 to TRBJ1-5; the D gene is possibly TRBD1, with 5 bases matching. This receptor carries the CDR3 CASSPAGTEILYSNQPQHF. The DNA is as follows: TGTGCCAGCAGCCCTGCCGGGACCGAGATACTTTATAGCAATCAGCCCCAGCATTTT.